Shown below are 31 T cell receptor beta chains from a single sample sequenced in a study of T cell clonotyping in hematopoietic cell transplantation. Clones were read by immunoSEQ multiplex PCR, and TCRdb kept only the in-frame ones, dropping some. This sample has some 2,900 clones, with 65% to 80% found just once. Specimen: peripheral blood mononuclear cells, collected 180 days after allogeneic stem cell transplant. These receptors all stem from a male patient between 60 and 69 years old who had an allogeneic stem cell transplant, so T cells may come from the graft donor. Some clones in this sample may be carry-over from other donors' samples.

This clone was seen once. CDR3 bases: TGTGCCAGCAGCGTGGAAGACAGGCTCTATCAGCCCCAGCATTTT. This encodes CASSVEDRLYQPQHF. The rearrangement joins TRBV9 to TRBJ1-5; tentative D call: TRBD1 (6 bases). The length of the CDR3 is 15 residues. CDR1 is SGDLS and CDR2 is YYNGEE in the germline V gene. The germline V and J ends were trimmed by 2 bases and 5 bases, with 14 bases remaining between them.

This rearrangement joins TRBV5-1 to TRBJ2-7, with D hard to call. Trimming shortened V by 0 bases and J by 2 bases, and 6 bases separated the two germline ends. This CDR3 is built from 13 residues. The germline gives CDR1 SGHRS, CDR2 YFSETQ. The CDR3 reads CASSLDRTYEQYF. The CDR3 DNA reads TGCGCCAGCAGCTTGGACAGAACCTACGAGCAGTACTTC.

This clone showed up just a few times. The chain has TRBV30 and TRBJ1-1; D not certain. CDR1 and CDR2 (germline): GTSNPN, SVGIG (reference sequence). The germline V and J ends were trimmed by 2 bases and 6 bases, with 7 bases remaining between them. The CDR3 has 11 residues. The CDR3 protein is CAWSRISEAFF. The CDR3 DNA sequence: TGTGCCTGGAGTAGGATCTCTGAAGCTTTCTTT.

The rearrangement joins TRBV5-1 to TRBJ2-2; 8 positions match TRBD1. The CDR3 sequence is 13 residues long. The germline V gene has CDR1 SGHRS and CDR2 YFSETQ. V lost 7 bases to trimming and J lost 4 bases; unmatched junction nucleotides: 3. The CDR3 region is CASGQGGTGELFF. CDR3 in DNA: TGCGCCAGCGGACAGGGAGGCACCGGGGAGCTGTTTTTT.

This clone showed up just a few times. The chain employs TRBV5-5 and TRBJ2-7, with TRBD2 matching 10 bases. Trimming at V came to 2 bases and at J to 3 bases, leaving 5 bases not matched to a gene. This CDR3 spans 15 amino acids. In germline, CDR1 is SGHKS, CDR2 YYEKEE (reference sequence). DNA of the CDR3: TGTGCCAGCAGCTTATTAGCGGGAGGACACTACGAGCAGTACTTC. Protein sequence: CASSLLAGGHYEQYF.

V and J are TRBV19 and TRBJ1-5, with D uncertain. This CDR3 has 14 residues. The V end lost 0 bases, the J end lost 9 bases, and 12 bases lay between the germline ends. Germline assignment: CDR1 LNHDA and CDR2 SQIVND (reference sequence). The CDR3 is CASSIEGGGRPQHF. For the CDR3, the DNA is TGTGCCAGTAGTATAGAGGGCGGTGGGAGGCCCCAGCATTTT.

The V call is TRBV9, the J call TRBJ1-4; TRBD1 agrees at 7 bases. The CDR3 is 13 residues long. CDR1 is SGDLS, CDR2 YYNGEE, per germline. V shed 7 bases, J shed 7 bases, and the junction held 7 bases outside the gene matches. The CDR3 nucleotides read TGTGCCAGCGCCCGGACAGGTGGTGAAAAACTGTTTTTT. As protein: CASARTGGEKLFF.

In nucleotides, the CDR3 is TGCGCCAGCAGCGATGGGACCCCATACTACGAGCAGTACTTC. Its translation: CASSDGTPYYEQYF. V is TRBV5-1 and J is TRBJ2-7; the D gene could be TRBD1 or TRBD2 (5 bases each). The CDR3 extends over 14 amino acids. The germline V and J ends were trimmed by 4 bases and 3 bases, with 14 bases remaining between them. Germline V gene data show CDR1 as SGHRS and CDR2 as YFSETQ.

This CDR3 is CSAGTGLNEQFF. The CDR3 nucleotides read TGCAGCGCCGGGACAGGGCTGAATGAGCAGTTCTTC. This rearrangement joins TRBV29-1 to TRBJ2-1, with 9 nucleotides matching TRBD1. V lost 7 bases, J lost 7 bases, and 5 bases stayed unmatched. This CDR3 is built from 12 residues. Per the germline V gene, CDR1 is SQVTM and CDR2 is ANQGSEA.

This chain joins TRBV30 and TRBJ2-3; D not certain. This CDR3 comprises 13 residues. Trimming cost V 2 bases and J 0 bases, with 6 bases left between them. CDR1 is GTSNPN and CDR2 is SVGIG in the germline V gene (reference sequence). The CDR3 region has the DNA TGTGCCTGGAGTCTGCGGAGCACAGATACGCAGTATTTT. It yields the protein CAWSLRSTDTQYF.

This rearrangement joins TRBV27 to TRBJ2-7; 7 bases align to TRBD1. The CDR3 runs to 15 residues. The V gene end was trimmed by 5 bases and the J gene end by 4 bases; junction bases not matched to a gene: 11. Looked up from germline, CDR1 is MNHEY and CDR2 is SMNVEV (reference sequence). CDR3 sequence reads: CASSQLPGQRYEQYF. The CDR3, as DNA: TGTGCCAGCAGTCAACTACCGGGACAGAGGTACGAGCAGTACTTC.

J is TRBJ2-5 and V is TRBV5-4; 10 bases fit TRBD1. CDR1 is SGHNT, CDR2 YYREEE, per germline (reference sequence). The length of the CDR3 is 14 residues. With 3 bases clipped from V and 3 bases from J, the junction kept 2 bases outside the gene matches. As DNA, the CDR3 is TGTGCCAGCAGCTGGGACAGGGGAGAAGAGACCCAGTACTTC. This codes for CASSWDRGEETQYF.

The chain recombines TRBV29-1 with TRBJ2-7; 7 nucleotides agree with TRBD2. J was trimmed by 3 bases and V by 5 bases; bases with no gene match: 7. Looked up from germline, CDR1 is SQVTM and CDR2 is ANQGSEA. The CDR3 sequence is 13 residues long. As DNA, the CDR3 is TGCAGCGTTCTGAAGCGGGAAGGCTACGAGCAGTACTTC. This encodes CSVLKREGYEQYF.

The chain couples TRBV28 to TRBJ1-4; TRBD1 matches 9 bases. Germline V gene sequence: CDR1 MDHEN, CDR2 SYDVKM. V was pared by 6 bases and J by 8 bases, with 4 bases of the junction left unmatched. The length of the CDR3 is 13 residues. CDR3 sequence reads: CASRDRGGEKLFF. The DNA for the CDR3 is TGTGCCAGCAGGGACAGGGGTGGGGAAAAACTGTTTTTT.

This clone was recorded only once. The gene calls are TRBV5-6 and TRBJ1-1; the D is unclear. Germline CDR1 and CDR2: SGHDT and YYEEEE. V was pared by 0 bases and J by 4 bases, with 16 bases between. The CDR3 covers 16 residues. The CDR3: CASSLVRAGRGTEAFF. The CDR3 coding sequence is TGTGCCAGCAGCTTGGTACGGGCAGGTCGGGGCACTGAAGCTTTCTTT.

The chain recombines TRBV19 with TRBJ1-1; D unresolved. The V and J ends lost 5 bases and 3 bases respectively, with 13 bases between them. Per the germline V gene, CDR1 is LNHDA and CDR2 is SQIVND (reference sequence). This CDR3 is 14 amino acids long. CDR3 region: CASSDPRTYTEAFF. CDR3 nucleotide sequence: TGTGCCAGTAGTGATCCTCGGACGTACACTGAAGCTTTCTTT.

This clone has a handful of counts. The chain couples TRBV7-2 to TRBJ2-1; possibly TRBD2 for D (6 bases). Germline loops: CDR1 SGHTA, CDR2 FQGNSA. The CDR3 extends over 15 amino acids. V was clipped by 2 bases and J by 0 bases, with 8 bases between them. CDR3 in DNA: TGTGCCAGCAGCTTACTAGCGAGCTCCTACAATGAGCAGTTCTTC. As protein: CASSLLASSYNEQFF.

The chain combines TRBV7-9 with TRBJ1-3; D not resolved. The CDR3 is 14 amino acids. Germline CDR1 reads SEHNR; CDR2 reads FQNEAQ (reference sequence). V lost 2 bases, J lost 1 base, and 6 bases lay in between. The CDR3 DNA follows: TGTGCCAGCAGCTTAAAGGGTTCTGGAAACACCATATATTTT. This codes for CASSLKGSGNTIYF.

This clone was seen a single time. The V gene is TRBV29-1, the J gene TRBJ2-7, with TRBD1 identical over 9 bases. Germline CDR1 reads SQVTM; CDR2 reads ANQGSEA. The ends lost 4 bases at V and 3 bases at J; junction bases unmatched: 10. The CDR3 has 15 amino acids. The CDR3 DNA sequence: TGCAGCGTTGGGAGCTTGCCGGGACAGGGCTACGAGCAGTACTTC. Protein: CSVGSLPGQGYEQYF.

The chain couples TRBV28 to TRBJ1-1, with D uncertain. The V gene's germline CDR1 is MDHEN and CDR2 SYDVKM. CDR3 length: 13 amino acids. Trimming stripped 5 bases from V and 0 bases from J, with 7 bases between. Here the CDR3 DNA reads TGTGCCAGCAGTCCCGACCTGAACACTGAAGCTTTCTTT. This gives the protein CASSPDLNTEAFF. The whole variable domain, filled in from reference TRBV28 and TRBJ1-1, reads DVKVTQSSRYLVKRTGEKVFLECVQDMDHENMFWYRQDPGLGLRLIYFSYDVKMKEKGDIPEGYSVSREKKERFSLILESASTNQTSMYLCASSPDLNTEAFFGQGTRLTVV.

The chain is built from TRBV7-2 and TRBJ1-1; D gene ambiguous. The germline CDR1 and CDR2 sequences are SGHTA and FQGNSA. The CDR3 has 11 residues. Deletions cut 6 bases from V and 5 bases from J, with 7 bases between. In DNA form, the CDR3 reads TGTGCCAGCAGTAGCCAGACTGAAGCTTTCTTT. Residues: CASSSQTEAFF.

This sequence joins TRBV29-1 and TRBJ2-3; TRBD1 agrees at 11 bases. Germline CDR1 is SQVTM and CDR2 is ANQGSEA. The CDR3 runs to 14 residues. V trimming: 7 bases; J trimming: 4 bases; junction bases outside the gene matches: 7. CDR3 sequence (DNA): TGCAGCGCCCAGGGACAGGGGGTCGCAGATACGCAGTATTTT. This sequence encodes CSAQGQGVADTQYF.

The CDR3, as DNA: TGTGCCAGCAGCGGCCCGGGACAGGGCTACGAGCAGTACTTC. Its protein product is CASSGPGQGYEQYF. The rearrangement uses TRBV7-8 and TRBJ2-7; 9 bases agree with TRBD1. CDR1 and CDR2 from the germline V gene are SGHVS and FQNEAQ. The CDR3 is 14 residues long. After removal of 5 bases from V and 3 bases from J, the junction contained 5 bases not matched to a gene.

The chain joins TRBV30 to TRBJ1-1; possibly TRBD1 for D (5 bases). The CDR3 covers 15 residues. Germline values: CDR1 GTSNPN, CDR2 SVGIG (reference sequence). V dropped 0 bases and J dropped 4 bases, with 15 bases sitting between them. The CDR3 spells CAWSVAHHGGTEAFF. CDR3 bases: TGTGCCTGGAGTGTGGCTCATCATGGGGGCACTGAAGCTTTCTTT.

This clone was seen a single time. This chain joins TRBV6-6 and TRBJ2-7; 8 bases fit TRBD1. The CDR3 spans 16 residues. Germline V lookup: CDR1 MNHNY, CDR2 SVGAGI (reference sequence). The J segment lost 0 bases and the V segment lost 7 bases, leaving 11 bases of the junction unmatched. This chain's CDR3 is CASTYVIGQGSYEQYF. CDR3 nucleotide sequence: TGTGCCAGCACCTACGTCATAGGACAGGGCTCCTACGAGCAGTACTTC.

DNA of the CDR3: TGCGCCAGCAGCCAAGATCATTGGGGACGAAACACCATATATTTT. Translating gives CASSQDHWGRNTIYF. The chain employs TRBV4-3 and TRBJ1-3; D may be TRBD1 (5 bases). Germline V gene lookup returns CDR1 LGHNA and CDR2 YSLEER. This CDR3 is built from 15 residues. V lost 0 bases and J 5 bases, leaving 11 bases between the germline ends.

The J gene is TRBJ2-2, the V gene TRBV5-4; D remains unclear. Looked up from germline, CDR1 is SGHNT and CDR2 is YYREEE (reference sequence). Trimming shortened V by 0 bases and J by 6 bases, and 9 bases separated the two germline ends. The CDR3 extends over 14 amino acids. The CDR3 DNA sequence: TGTGCCAGCAGCTTGGACGGGTTCGCCGGGGAGCTGTTTTTT. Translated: CASSLDGFAGELFF.

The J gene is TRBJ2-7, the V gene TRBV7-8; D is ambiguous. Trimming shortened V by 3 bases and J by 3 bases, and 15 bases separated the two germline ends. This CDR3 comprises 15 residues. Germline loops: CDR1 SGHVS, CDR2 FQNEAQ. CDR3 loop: CASSLADGHHYEQYF. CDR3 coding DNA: TGTGCCAGCAGCTTGGCAGATGGTCACCACTACGAGCAGTACTTC.

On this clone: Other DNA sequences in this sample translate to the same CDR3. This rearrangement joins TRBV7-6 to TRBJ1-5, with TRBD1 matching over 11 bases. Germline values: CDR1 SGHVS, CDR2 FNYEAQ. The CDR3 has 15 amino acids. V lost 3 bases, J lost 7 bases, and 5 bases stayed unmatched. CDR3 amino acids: CASSFGQGAGQPQHF. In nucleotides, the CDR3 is TGTGCCAGCAGCTTTGGACAGGGGGCCGGGCAGCCCCAGCATTTT.

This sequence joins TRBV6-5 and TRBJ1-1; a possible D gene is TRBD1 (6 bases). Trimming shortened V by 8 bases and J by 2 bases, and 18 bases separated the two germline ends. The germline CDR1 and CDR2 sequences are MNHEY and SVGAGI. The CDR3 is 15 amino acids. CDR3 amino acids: CASWGGWGINTEAFF. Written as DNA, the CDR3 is TGTGCCAGCTGGGGGGGCTGGGGGATTAACACTGAAGCTTTCTTT.

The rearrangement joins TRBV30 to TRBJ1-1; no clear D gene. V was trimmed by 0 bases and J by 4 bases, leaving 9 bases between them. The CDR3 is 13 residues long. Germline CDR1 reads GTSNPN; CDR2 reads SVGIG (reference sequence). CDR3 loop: CAWSVRPGTEAFF. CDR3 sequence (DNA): TGTGCCTGGAGTGTACGCCCGGGCACTGAAGCTTTCTTT. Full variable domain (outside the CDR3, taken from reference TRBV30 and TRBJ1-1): SQTIHQWPATLVQPVGSPLSLECTVEGTSNPNLYWYRQAAGRGLQLLFYSVGIGQISSEVPQNLSASRPQDRQFILSSKKLLLSDSGFYLCAWSVRPGTEAFFGQGTRLTVV.